The entry below gives a single T cell receptor (beta chain) sequence along with its context. The target antigen is unknown. This specimen belongs to a study of T cell responses to AZD1222 COVID-19 vaccine. Clones were sequenced by immunoSEQ multiplex PCR, and TCRdb holds only the in-frame ones, with some missing. The sample yields 80,000 to 100,000 clones, 70% to 90% seen once. Study findings and constraints: Among spike-specific TCRs, nearly half reportedly target unmutated variant regions.

This receptor was obtained from an adult who received the AZD1222 COVID-19 vaccine. The sample in question was peripheral blood, obtained 28 days after the second AZD1222 dose.

The DNA for the CDR3 is TGTGCCACCAGCAGAGTGGGACTAGCGGGTCTTGGTTACGAGCAGTACTTC. Protein sequence: CATSRVGLAGLGYEQYF. The rearrangement links TRBV15 to TRBJ2-7, with 12 nucleotides matching TRBD2. The V gene end was trimmed by 1 base and the J gene end by 4 bases; junction bases not matched to a gene: 8. CDR1 and CDR2 from the germline V gene are LNHNV and YYDKDF (reference sequence). The CDR3 is 17 amino acids.